This T cell receptor beta chain was observed in a study of shared clonotypes between healthy human individuals. Germline CDR1 and CDR2: MDHEN and SYDVKM. CDR3 length equals 13 residues. Naive CD8 cells lacked CD45RO and underwent positive selection for CCR7, leaving out terminally differentiated effector memory CD45RA+ cells. Measured with immunoSEQ multiplex PCR; TCRdb has only the in-frame clones, and not every one. This sample has approximately 2,000,000 clones; roughly 95% occur once, and the top ten carry around 1.7%. The V gene is TRBV28, the J gene TRBJ2-5; a possible D gene is TRBD1 (6 bases). The J call could be wrong; TRBJ2-7 is a better fit for the DNA end. This receptor was identified in a man aged 18 to 30 in good health. Some clones in this sample may be carry-over from other donors' samples. The sample was naive CD8+ T cells from PBMCs. The CDR3 region has the DNA TGTGCCAGCAGTTCCCACAGGGTCTACGAGCAGTACTTC. This translates into CASSSHRVYEQYF.